A selection of T cell receptor beta chains follows, all from one sample in a study of T cell responses to AZD1222 COVID-19 vaccine. Data came from immunoSEQ multiplex PCR; TCRdb stores just in-frame clones and leaves some out. The sample shows some 67,000 clones, 83% of them seen only once. The source material was peripheral blood, sampled 28 days after the second AZD1222 dose. All receptors derive from an adult who received the AZD1222 COVID-19 vaccine. The CDR3 runs from the conserved cysteine through the conserved F or W. A D gene is named only where the DNA matches it firmly. Clone sizes are given selectively: once, few, many, or a class where the clone is expanded.

J gene | CDR3 length | D gene | clone size | V gene | CDR3 protein | CDR3 DNA
TRBJ2-5 | 13 | - | - | TRBV19 | CASSMWQGETQYF | TGTGCCAGTAGTATGTGGCAGGGTGAGACCCAGTACTTC
TRBJ1-2 | 15 | - | - | TRBV7-9 | CASTLGAGVNYGYTF | TGTGCCAGCACCCTAGGGGCAGGAGTTAACTATGGCTACACCTTC
TRBJ1-5 | 15 | - | - | TRBV7-9 | CASSLGDLGNQPQHF | TGTGCCAGCAGCTTGGGAGACCTGGGCAATCAGCCCCAGCATTTT
TRBJ1-6 | 16 | - | - | TRBV4-2 | CASSQVMGRNVSPLHF | TGTGCCAGCAGCCAAGTTATGGGCAGAAACGTTTCACCCCTCCACTTT
TRBJ1-2 | 15 | - | - | TRBV11-2 | CASSLDPGANYGYTF | TGTGCCAGCAGCTTAGATCCGGGGGCTAACTATGGCTACACCTTC
TRBJ2-3 | 10 | - | - | TRBV20-1 | CSARTPREYF | TGCAGTGCTAGGACCCCCCGCGAGTATTTT
TRBJ2-3 | 13 | - | - | TRBV6-5 | CASSLKGVDTQYF | TGTGCCAGCAGCCTCAAGGGGGTAGATACGCAGTATTTT
TRBJ2-7 | 14 | TRBD1 | - | TRBV5-1 | CASSSNRGTYEQYF | TGCGCCAGCAGCTCAAACAGGGGGACCTACGAGCAGTACTTC
TRBJ1-1 | 16 | - | - | TRBV21-1 | CASSKVFQGCSTEAFF | TGTGCCAGCAGCAAAGTGTTCCAGGGTTGTAGCACTGAAGCTTTCTTT
TRBJ1-5 | 14 | - | - | TRBV2 | CASRQALSNQPQHF | TGTGCCAGCAGGCAGGCCCTCAGCAATCAGCCCCAGCATTTT
TRBJ1-5 | 16 | TRBD1 | - | TRBV6-1 | CASSARDRGHGQPQHF | TGTGCCAGCAGTGCCCGGGACAGGGGGCATGGTCAGCCCCAGCATTTT
TRBJ2-5 | 14 | - | - | TRBV7-2 | CASSLAGATETQYF | TGTGCCAGCAGCTTAGCAGGGGCGACGGAGACCCAGTACTTC
TRBJ2-5 | 16 | TRBD2 | once | TRBV4-1 | CASSHKRGLAEETQYF | TGCGCCAGCAGCCACAAGCGGGGACTAGCGGAAGAGACCCAGTACTTC
TRBJ1-3 | 15 | TRBD1 | - | TRBV29-1 | CSVWDRDVTGNTIYF | TGCAGCGTCTGGGACAGGGATGTCACTGGAAACACCATATATTTT
TRBJ1-1 | 14 | TRBD1 | - | TRBV19 | CASKGTGGFTEAFF | TGTGCCAGTAAAGGGACAGGGGGCTTCACTGAAGCTTTCTTT
TRBJ2-2 | 17 | TRBD2 | - | TRBV6-2/TRBV6-3 | CASRPRTSGGETGELFF | TGTGCCAGCAGACCTCGGACTAGCGGGGGGGAAACCGGGGAGCTGTTTTTT
TRBJ2-7 | 14 | TRBD1 | once | TRBV27 | CAAAPGQGDYEQYF | TGTGCCGCCGCTCCGGGACAGGGGGACTACGAGCAGTACTTC
TRBJ2-3 | 16 | - | - | TRBV7-8 | CASSPGGWGVTDTQYF | TGTGCCAGCAGCCCTGGGGGTTGGGGGGTCACAGATACGCAGTATTTT
TRBJ1-6 | 15 | - | - | TRBV7-6 | CASSFRGGGKSPLHF | TGTGCCAGCAGCTTTCGTGGGGGTGGCAAATCACCCCTCCACTTT
TRBJ1-3 | 15 | - | - | TRBV24-1 | CATSDSSFSGNTIYF | TGTGCCACCAGTGACTCCAGCTTCTCTGGAAACACCATATATTTT
TRBJ1-2 | 13 | - | - | TRBV7-9 | CASSPPFLYGYTF | TGTGCCAGCAGCCCTCCGTTTCTCTATGGCTACACCTTC
TRBJ1-1 | 13 | - | - | TRBV7-9 | CASSFTENTEAFF | TGTGCCAGCAGCTTTACAGAGAACACTGAAGCTTTCTTT
TRBJ1-1 | 16 | TRBD1 | - | TRBV28 | CASPPAGTGMNTEAFF | TGTGCCAGCCCTCCCGCGGGGACAGGAATGAACACTGAAGCTTTCTTT
TRBJ1-6 | 12 | - | - | TRBV6-6 | CASLTGNSPLHF | TGTGCCAGTCTGACTGGGAATTCACCCCTCCACTTT
TRBJ1-5 | 18 | - | once | TRBV4-1 | CASSQAYPDGNSNQPQHF | TGCGCCAGCAGCCAAGCCTACCCGGACGGAAATAGCAATCAGCCCCAGCATTTT
TRBJ2-7 | 14 | - | once | TRBV4-2 | CASSRTVDSYEQYF | TGTGCCAGCAGCCGGACCGTCGATTCCTACGAGCAGTACTTC
TRBJ2-3 | 13 | TRBD1 | - | TRBV2 | CARDRGDADTQYF | TGTGCCAGGGACAGGGGGGATGCAGATACGCAGTATTTT
TRBJ1-5 | 15 | TRBD1 | - | TRBV7-2 | CASSLGQGLGQPQHF | TGTGCCAGCAGCTTGGGACAGGGTTTAGGTCAGCCCCAGCATTTT
TRBJ1-3 | 13 | - | - | TRBV19 | CASSLPSGNTIYF | TGTGCCAGTTCCTTACCATCTGGAAACACCATATATTTT
TRBJ1-3 | 14 | - | - | TRBV5-1 | CASSLGVVENTIYF | TGCGCCAGCAGCTTGGGTGTGGTGGAAAACACCATATATTTT
TRBJ2-1 | 16 | TRBD2 | once | TRBV19 | CASSMIAGGNYNEQFF | TGTGCCAGTAGTATGATAGCGGGGGGGAACTACAATGAGCAGTTCTTC
TRBJ2-3 | 15 | TRBD1 | - | TRBV5-1 | CASSSGQGGTDTQYF | TGCGCCAGCAGCTCGGGACAGGGCGGGACAGATACGCAGTATTTT
TRBJ2-2 | 13 | - | - | TRBV5-1 | CASSFDFTGELFF | TGCGCCAGCAGCTTCGATTTCACCGGGGAGCTGTTTTTT
TRBJ2-7 | 14 | TRBD1 | - | TRBV3-1/TRBV3-2 | CASSRGQGSYEQYF | TGTGCCAGCAGCCGCGGACAGGGCTCCTACGAGCAGTACTTC
TRBJ2-7 | 12 | - | - | TRBV6-6 | CASSPGVREQYF | TGTGCCAGCAGCCCCGGTGTGCGCGAGCAGTACTTC
TRBJ2-5 | 15 | - | - | TRBV6-5 | CASSLGGLFQETQYF | TGTGCCAGCAGTTTAGGGGGGTTATTCCAAGAGACCCAGTACTTC
TRBJ1-1 | 12 | - | - | TRBV2 | CASSRQNTEAFF | TGTGCCAGCAGTCGACAAAACACTGAAGCTTTCTTT
TRBJ2-3 | 14 | - | - | TRBV2 | CASSLGLTTDTQYF | TGTGCCAGCAGCCTAGGACTTACCACAGATACGCAGTATTTT
TRBJ1-3 | 13 | - | - | TRBV28 | CASSLLAGNTIYF | TGTGCCAGCAGTTTACTAGCTGGAAACACCATATATTTT
TRBJ2-3 | 15 | - | - | TRBV15 | CATSRGRSREDTQYF | TGTGCCACCAGCAGAGGAAGGAGCAGGGAGGATACGCAGTATTTT
TRBJ1-5 | 16 | - | - | TRBV5-6 | CASSSSRGVFNQPQHF | TGTGCCAGCAGCTCTTCCCGCGGGGTGTTCAATCAGCCCCAGCATTTT